A single sample is the source of the 20 T cell receptor beta chains below, sequenced in a study of blood T cells in healthy people across ages. Primers used in a second PCR of roughly 6 to 11 cycles were a sample-barcoded 5' primer and a J-beta primer mix. TCRdb processed the 5' RACE reads anew with MiXCR; each CDR3 protein has one entry. The sample shows approximately 800,000 distinct CDR3 sequences, about 48% of them seen only once. Sequencing input: blood. These receptors originate from an elderly man in good health.

The chain combines TRBV2 with TRBJ2-7; D is perhaps TRBD1 (5 bases). With the DNA end fitting TRBJ2-4 better, the J assignment may be wrong. CDR1 is SNHLY and CDR2 is FYNNEI in the germline V gene. The CDR3 has 12 amino acids. CDR3 coding DNA: TGTGCCAGCAGTGAAAGGGGAAACATTCAGTACTTC. It is translated as CASSERGNIQYF.

This chain links TRBV6-1 with TRBJ2-3; D tentatively reads TRBD1 or TRBD2 (5 bases each). V dropped 8 bases and J dropped 4 bases, with 16 bases sitting between them. Germline loops: CDR1 MNHNS, CDR2 SASEGT. This CDR3 is 14 amino acids long. For the CDR3, the DNA is TGTGCCAGCTGCTGGGGGAGCGGCCCAGATACGCAGTATTTT. Translated: CASCWGSGPDTQYF.

This clonotype was found a few times. The CDR3 sequence is CASSVTSALGAYEQYF. In DNA form, the CDR3 reads TGTGCCAGCAGCGTCACTAGCGCCCTAGGGGCCTACGAGCAGTACTTC. This chain connects TRBV5-6 to TRBJ2-7, with TRBD2 matching 7 bases. The trim removed 4 bases at V and 2 bases at J, leaving 12 bases unmatched. The CDR3 contains 16 residues. Germline V lookup: CDR1 SGHDT, CDR2 YYEEEE.

The chain joins TRBV7-4 to TRBJ2-7; 7 positions match TRBD2. Germline V gene sequence: CDR1 SGHVT, CDR2 SQSDAQ. The CDR3 contains 15 residues. After removal of 3 bases from V and 0 bases from J, the junction contained 5 bases not matched to a gene. CDR3 residues: CASSLSPGGSYEQYF. The CDR3 coding sequence is TGTGCCAGCAGCTTGAGTCCGGGAGGCTCCTACGAGCAGTACTTC.

The chain joins TRBV27 to TRBJ2-3; TRBD2 agrees at 13 bases. With 5 bases clipped from V and 4 bases from J, the junction kept 15 bases outside the gene matches. Germline V gene sequence: CDR1 MNHEY, CDR2 SMNVEV (reference sequence). The CDR3 is 19 amino acids. Written as DNA, the CDR3 is TGTGCCAGCAGTCCCAGGGGGCACCGACTAGCGGGAGGTTCAGATACGCAGTATTTT. This sequence encodes CASSPRGHRLAGGSDTQYF.

V usage is TRBV2 and J usage is TRBJ1-5; the D is unclear. The CDR3 contains 13 residues. V was pared by 1 base and J by 7 bases, with 8 bases between. Germline V gives CDR1 SNHLY, CDR2 FYNNEI. The CDR3 reads CASSEDKVQPQHF. The CDR3 bases are TGTGCCAGCAGTGAAGACAAGGTCCAGCCCCAGCATTTT.

V gene TRBV5-1 combines with J gene TRBJ2-1; 11 bases agree with TRBD2. CDR1 and CDR2 from the germline V gene are SGHRS and YFSETQ. This CDR3 comprises 15 residues. V was pared by 4 bases and J by 6 bases, with 6 bases of the junction left unmatched. The CDR3 DNA reads as TGCGCCAGCAGCCCGGATAGCGGGGGGGCCAATGAGCAGTTCTTC. The encoded protein is CASSPDSGGANEQFF.

There are a few counts of this clonotype. This chain joins TRBV14 and TRBJ2-7; the D gene is possibly TRBD2 (6 bases). The ends were cut back, 0 bases at V and 7 bases at J, with 10 bases in the middle. The germline V gene encodes CDR1 SGHDN and CDR2 FVKESK. CDR3 length: 13 amino acids. CDR3 region: CASSQDLGGEQYF. CDR3 sequence (DNA): TGTGCCAGCAGCCAAGATTTGGGGGGTGAGCAGTACTTC.

Here the CDR3 reads CASSYSRSLGEQYF. The CDR3 coding sequence is TGTGCCAGCAGTTACTCGAGGTCGTTGGGCGAGCAGTACTTC. This chain joins TRBV6-5 and TRBJ2-7; D gene unclear. The germline gives CDR1 MNHEY, CDR2 SVGAGI. V gave up 0 bases and J gave up 6 bases, with 12 bases separating them. The CDR3 is 14 amino acids.

V is TRBV4-2 and J is TRBJ1-5; 10 bases line up with TRBD1. Trimming at V came to 3 bases and at J to 3 bases, leaving 2 bases not matched to a gene. The CDR3 consists of 15 residues. Germline CDR1 reads LGHNA; CDR2 reads YNFKEQ. The CDR3 spells CASSQGTGDNQPQHF. The CDR3 bases are TGTGCCAGCAGCCAGGGGACAGGGGACAATCAGCCCCAGCATTTT.

This sequence joins TRBV6-4 and TRBJ2-1; D might be TRBD2 (5 bases). The CDR3 is made up of 13 amino acids. The germline V gene has CDR1 MRHNA and CDR2 SNTAGT. Trimming cost V 1 base and J 10 bases, with 11 bases left between them. The CDR3 sequence is CASSDYGGWEQFF. The CDR3 DNA reads TGTGCCAGCAGTGACTACGGAGGCTGGGAGCAGTTCTTC.

The gene calls are TRBV29-1 and TRBJ2-1; D remains ambiguous. The germline V gene encodes CDR1 SQVTM and CDR2 ANQGSEA. The CDR3 is 11 residues long. The V end was cut by 3 bases, the J end by 9 bases, with 9 bases between. CDR3 residues: CSVDTDREQFF. The CDR3, as DNA: TGCAGCGTTGACACGGACCGTGAGCAGTTCTTC.

The V call is TRBV7-9, the J call TRBJ2-3; no reliable D call. The CDR3 totals 15 residues. Germline-derived CDR1 and CDR2 are SEHNR and FQNEAQ (reference sequence). V lost 5 bases, J lost 0 bases, and 12 bases lay in between. The CDR3 loop is CASSPHVPSTDTQYF. The CDR3 nucleotides are TGTGCCAGCAGCCCCCACGTTCCTAGCACAGATACGCAGTATTTT. Filled out from reference TRBV7-9 and TRBJ2-3, the complete variable domain reads DTGVSQNPRHKITKRGQNVTFRCDPISEHNRLYWYRQTLGQGPEFLTYFQNEAQLEKSRLLSDRFSAERPKGSFSTLEIQRTEQGDSAMYLCASSPHVPSTDTQYFGPGTRLTVL.

This clonotype was detected a few times. The V and J genes are TRBV29-1 and TRBJ2-1, with D unresolved. The CDR3 contains 14 residues. Germline V gene data show CDR1 as SQVTM and CDR2 as ANQGSEA. Trimming left V 7 bases short and J 2 bases short, with 15 bases between. CDR3 region: CSAILQRAYNEQFF. The DNA for the CDR3 is TGCAGCGCCATTTTGCAACGGGCCTACAATGAGCAGTTCTTC.

The chain joins TRBV7-2 to TRBJ2-5, with a possible D match to TRBD1 (6 bases). The ends were cut back, 0 bases at V and 2 bases at J, with 10 bases in the middle. The V gene's germline CDR1 is SGHTA and CDR2 FQGNSA. CDR3 length: 15 amino acids. CDR3 in amino acids: CASSLARTGQETQYF. The CDR3 region has the DNA TGTGCCAGCAGCTTAGCGAGAACAGGGCAAGAGACCCAGTACTTC.

This rearrangement joins TRBV2 to TRBJ2-1; the D gene is possibly TRBD2 (6 bases). The germline CDR1 and CDR2 sequences are SNHLY and FYNNEI. With 2 bases removed from V and 5 bases from J, the gap between germline ends came to 13 bases. CDR3 size: 15 residues. CDR3 DNA sequence: TGTGCCAGCAGTGAAACTAGCAAGGGAAACAATGAGCAGTTCTTC. Protein sequence: CASSETSKGNNEQFF. Drawing the rest from reference TRBV2 and TRBJ2-1, the complete variable domain is EPEVTQTPSHQVTQMGQEVILRCVPISNHLYFYWYRQILGQKVEFLVSFYNNEISEKSEIFDDQFSVERPDGSNFTLKIRSTKLEDSAMYFCASSETSKGNNEQFFGPGTRLTVL.

The genes are TRBV9 and TRBJ1-5, with unresolved D. This CDR3 has 12 amino acids. The germline CDR1 and CDR2 sequences are SGDLS and YYNGEE. Trimming left V 0 bases short and J 9 bases short, with 7 bases between. CDR3 sequence (DNA): TGTGCCAGCAGCGTAGGTTCGGGGCCCCAGCATTTT. Its protein is CASSVGSGPQHF.

The rearrangement joins TRBV27 to TRBJ2-1; TRBD2 matches at 11 bases. The CDR3 has 17 residues. CDR1 is MNHEY, CDR2 SMNVEV, per germline (reference sequence). The V and J ends lost 7 bases and 4 bases, in that order; junction bases with no gene match: 12. The CDR3 DNA reads as TGTGCCAGCACCGACCCGGGTATAGCGGGAGGGTACAATGAGCAGTTCTTC. It specifies CASTDPGIAGGYNEQFF.

The chain uses TRBV28 and TRBJ2-5; D call uncertain. This CDR3 has 11 amino acids. Germline values: CDR1 MDHEN, CDR2 SYDVKM. V was pared by 7 bases and J by 11 bases, with 14 bases between. The CDR3 nucleotides are TGTGCCAGCACGACCGGGCGGTGGCAGTACTTC. It specifies CASTTGRWQYF.

J is TRBJ2-3 and V is TRBV5-4; D possibly corresponds to TRBD2 (5 bases). V was cut by 3 bases and J by 0 bases, with 11 bases left in between. This CDR3 contains 15 residues. Germline CDR1 and CDR2: SGHNT and YYREEE (reference sequence). CDR3 loop: CASSSQRISTDTQYF. CDR3 nucleotides: TGTGCCAGCAGCTCACAGCGGATTAGCACAGATACGCAGTATTTT.